This entry lists 26 T cell receptor beta chains sequenced from one sample in a study of T cells in Graves' hyperthyroidism and ophthalmopathy. TCR beta CDR3 region amplification was performed from RNA transcripts. HTBI primers were the set used in a first-round RT-PCR of the TCR CDR3. TCRdb re-called the multiplex PCR reads with MiXCR, one entry per CDR3 protein. The repertoire holds around 360,000 distinct CDR3 sequences, with approximately 16% as singletons. Sequenced: blood. The receptors shown here come from an older woman with Graves' ophthalmopathy.

This clonotype was seen only a few times. The chain recombines TRBV29-1 with TRBJ1-2; D is unclear. The V end lost 8 bases, the J end lost 7 bases, and 8 bases lay between the germline ends. This CDR3 is 9 amino acids long. Germline V gene lookup returns CDR1 SQVTM and CDR2 ANQGSEA. The CDR3: CSTVAGYTF. The DNA for the CDR3 is TGCAGCACCGTCGCTGGCTACACCTTC. The complete variable domain, with remaining parts taken from reference TRBV29-1 and TRBJ1-2, reads SAVISQKPSRDICQRGTSLTIQCQVDSQVTMMFWYRQQPGQSLTLIATANQGSEATYESGFVIDKFPISRPNLTFSTLTVSNMSPEDSSIYLCSTVAGYTFGSGTRLTVV.

In its sample, this clonotype was seen many times. The chain links TRBV5-5 to TRBJ1-5; no reliable D call. This CDR3 region has 16 residues. V was pared by 4 bases and J by 0 bases, with 14 bases between. Looked up from germline, CDR1 is SGHKS and CDR2 is YYEKEE (reference sequence). In nucleotides, the CDR3 is TGTGCCAGCAGCCTGGAGGCCCCGAATAGCAATCAGCCCCAGCATTTT. As protein: CASSLEAPNSNQPQHF.

This clonotype showed up many times. The chain combines TRBV24-1 with TRBJ2-3; D may be TRBD1 (5 bases). The CDR3 consists of 15 residues. The ends were cut back, 3 bases at V and 2 bases at J, with 11 bases in the middle. Germline values: CDR1 KGHDR, CDR2 SFDVKD. The CDR3 bases are TGTGCCACCAGTGATCCGACAGATCCCACAGATACGCAGTATTTT. Its protein product is CATSDPTDPTDTQYF.

The sample holds many counts of this clonotype. The V and J genes are TRBV5-1 and TRBJ2-1, with 7 bases identical to TRBD1. The CDR3 totals 15 residues. The V gene's germline CDR1 is SGHRS and CDR2 YFSETQ. With 0 bases clipped from V and 0 bases from J, the junction kept 0 bases outside the gene matches. CDR3 protein: CASSLGDSSYNEQFF. DNA of the CDR3: TGCGCCAGCAGCTTGGGGGACAGCTCCTACAATGAGCAGTTCTTC.

The chain joins TRBV30 to TRBJ2-2; tentative D call: TRBD2 (6 bases). The ends were cut back, 0 bases at V and 4 bases at J, with 18 bases in the middle. The germline CDR1 and CDR2 sequences are GTSNPN and SVGIG (reference sequence). The CDR3 sequence is 17 residues long. The CDR3 bases are TGTGCCTGGAGTGTAAGCATTTCGGGGGTTCGCACCGGGGAGCTGTTTTTT. Translating gives CAWSVSISGVRTGELFF.

The gene calls are TRBV7-9 and TRBJ2-7, with a weak D call TRBD1 (6 bases). In germline, CDR1 is SEHNR, CDR2 FQNEAQ (reference sequence). The CDR3 runs to 16 residues. Trimming removed 0 bases from V and 2 bases from J, with 14 bases in between. This CDR3 reads CASSLAPGVRTYEQYF. DNA for the CDR3: TGTGCCAGCAGCTTAGCACCAGGGGTTCGGACCTACGAGCAGTACTTC.

This clonotype was seen many times. This chain links TRBV6-6 with TRBJ2-7, with 11 nucleotides matching TRBD1. The CDR3 runs 14 residues. Germline V gene sequence: CDR1 MNHNY, CDR2 SVGAGI (reference sequence). Trimming cost V 1 base and J 4 bases; bases outside gene matches: 0. CDR3 region: CASSYWDRGYEQYF. CDR3 nucleotides: TGTGCCAGCAGTTACTGGGACAGGGGGTACGAGCAGTACTTC.

This clonotype was detected many times. The chain couples TRBV2 to TRBJ2-7, with TRBD2 identical over 14 bases. J gave up 4 bases and V 11 bases, and 10 bases lay outside the gene matches. CDR1 and CDR2 (germline): SNHLY, FYNNEI. The CDR3 length is 15 residues. The CDR3 region is CASSGTSGSPYEQYF. Here the CDR3 DNA reads TGTGCCTCATCCGGGACTAGCGGGAGCCCATACGAGCAGTACTTC.

V gene TRBV7-9 combines with J gene TRBJ2-7; D unclear. CDR3 size: 14 residues. Germline V gives CDR1 SEHNR, CDR2 FQNEAQ (reference sequence). V dropped 5 bases and J dropped 5 bases, with 16 bases sitting between them. The CDR3 coding sequence is TGTGCCAGCAGCCCGCCCGGGTCCTTGGACGAGCAGTACTTC. Protein: CASSPPGSLDEQYF.

The chain is built from TRBV6-2 or TRBV6-3 and TRBJ2-7, with D unresolved. CDR3 length: 17 residues. Germline V gene lookup returns CDR1 MNHEY and CDR2 SVGEGT. The V gene lost 0 bases and the J gene lost 3 bases, with 18 bases spanning the gap. DNA of the CDR3: TGTGCCAGCAGTTACTCGCCTATTCGAGGCTCCTACTACGAGCAGTACTTC. Translating it yields CASSYSPIRGSYYEQYF.

This clonotype was recorded a few times. The V and J genes are TRBV11-3 and TRBJ2-1; 15 nucleotides line up with TRBD2. The V and J ends lost 5 bases and 10 bases, in that order; junction bases with no gene match: 6. This CDR3 is 15 amino acids long. The germline V gene encodes CDR1 SGHNT and CDR2 YENEEA. Written as DNA, the CDR3 is TGTGCCAGCAGCCCGGGACTAGCGGGAGGAGGAGAGCAGTTCTTC. Its translation is CASSPGLAGGGEQFF.

The chain couples TRBV2 to TRBJ2-1; the match to TRBD2 covers 9 bases. Germline V gives CDR1 SNHLY, CDR2 FYNNEI. The CDR3 has 14 residues. The trim removed 3 bases at V and 9 bases at J, leaving 6 bases unmatched. CDR3 DNA sequence: TGTGCCAGCAGTGAGGGCGGGGGGGGCGGTGAGCAGTTCTTC. This translates into CASSEGGGGGEQFF.

This clonotype occurred a few times. The J gene is TRBJ2-7, the V gene TRBV6-1; TRBD2 agrees at 7 bases. This CDR3 spans 13 amino acids. Germline trimming cut 6 bases from V and 6 bases from J; bases unmatched to any gene: 8. Per germline, CDR1 MNHNS and CDR2 SASEGT. The CDR3 reads CASRSGLRGEQYF. CDR3 DNA: TGTGCCAGCAGGTCGGGACTACGCGGCGAGCAGTACTTC.

This clonotype was recorded many times. This sequence joins TRBV20-1 and TRBJ2-7; 11 nucleotides align to TRBD2. CDR3 length: 14 amino acids. The junction had 4 bases not matched to a gene; V was cut back by 3 bases and J by 3 bases. CDR1 is DFQATT and CDR2 is SNEGSKA in the germline V gene (reference sequence). CDR3 in DNA: TGCAGTGCTAGGCCGACTAGCGGGATCTACGAGCAGTACTTC. This gives the protein CSARPTSGIYEQYF.

This clonotype was observed many times. This sequence joins TRBV11-3 and TRBJ2-3, with a weak D call TRBD2 (5 bases). The germline V gene has CDR1 SGHNT and CDR2 YENEEA. The CDR3 is made up of 13 amino acids. The ends were cut back, 5 bases at V and 7 bases at J, with 13 bases in the middle. CDR3 in DNA: TGTGCCAGCAGCCCCGAACTAGAGAATACGCAGTATTTT. Its protein is CASSPELENTQYF.

This clonotype was recorded many times. The chain is built from TRBV28 and TRBJ2-7, with D perhaps TRBD2 (5 bases). Per the germline V gene, CDR1 is MDHEN and CDR2 is SYDVKM. Trimming left V 2 bases short and J 3 bases short, with 11 bases between. The CDR3 consists of 14 residues. CDR3 sequence: CASSLRGKGYEQYF. CDR3 DNA: TGTGCCAGCAGTTTAAGAGGGAAGGGCTACGAGCAGTACTTC.

As to this clonotype: A much larger clone lies a single base off, so this may be a read error. The V gene is TRBV10-3, the J gene TRBJ2-7; 9 bases map to TRBD1. CDR1 is ENHRY, CDR2 SYGVKD, per germline. This CDR3 comprises 15 residues. The V segment lost 2 bases and the J segment 1 base; nucleotides outside the gene matches: 3. CDR3 sequence (DNA): TGTGCCATCAGTGAGGGGACAGGGATTTCCTACGAGCAGTACTTC. Translated, it gives CAISEGTGISYEQYF.

This clonotype was seen repeatedly, ten times or more. The chain combines TRBV30 with TRBJ1-6, with D tentatively TRBD1 (5 bases). This CDR3 is 13 amino acids long. Germline V lookup: CDR1 GTSNPN, CDR2 SVGIG (reference sequence). The V end was cut by 3 bases, the J end by 9 bases, with 12 bases between. The CDR3 nucleotides are TGTGCCTGGAGATGGGGACCGAGTTCACCCCTCCACTTT. This gives the protein CAWRWGPSSPLHF.

Ten or more counts support this clonotype. The rearrangement links TRBV30 to TRBJ2-2; no clear D. V dropped 2 bases and J dropped 0 bases, with 4 bases sitting between them. Germline V gives CDR1 GTSNPN, CDR2 SVGIG (reference sequence). The CDR3 covers 13 residues. CDR3 residues: CAWSPSNTGELFF. The CDR3 bases are TGTGCCTGGAGTCCCTCGAACACCGGGGAGCTGTTTTTT. Supplemented by reference TRBV30 and TRBJ2-2, the full variable domain reads SQTIHQWPATLVQPVGSPLSLECTVEGTSNPNLYWYRQAAGRGLQLLFYSVGIGQISSEVPQNLSASRPQDRQFILSSKKLLLSDSGFYLCAWSPSNTGELFFGEGSRLTVL.

This clonotype was seen repeatedly, ten times or more. The J gene is TRBJ2-1, the V gene TRBV18; 9 nucleotides align to TRBD1. CDR3 length: 15 residues. Looked up from germline, CDR1 is KGHSH and CDR2 is LQKENI. V dropped 6 bases and J dropped 6; count of bases not matched to a gene: 9. CDR3 sequence: CASSPGQGIGNEQFF. In nucleotides, the CDR3 is TGTGCCAGCTCCCCGGGACAGGGAATCGGCAATGAGCAGTTCTTC.

Regarding this clonotype: Given a much more abundant clone one base away, this may be a read error. The chain couples TRBV7-2 to TRBJ2-7; 7 nucleotides agree with TRBD2. V shed 3 bases and J 5 bases; nucleotides not matched to a gene: 7. The CDR3 has 14 residues. Germline assignment: CDR1 SGHTA and CDR2 FQGNSA. The CDR3 region is CASSLGGGIHEQYF. The CDR3 region has the DNA TGTGCCAGCAGCTTGGGGGGAGGGATCCACGAGCAGTACTTC. The entire variable domain, with the rest obtained from reference TRBV7-2 and TRBJ2-7, is as follows: GAGVSQSPSNKVTEKGKDVELRCDPISGHTALYWYRQSLGQGLEFLIYFQGNSAPDKSGLPSDRFSAERTGGSVSTLTIQRTQQEDSAVYLCASSLGGGIHEQYFGPGTRLTVT.

This clonotype was counted a few times. This chain connects TRBV6-1 to TRBJ1-5; the D gene is possibly TRBD1 (6 bases). The V gene's germline CDR1 is MNHNS and CDR2 SASEGT. The CDR3 is 14 residues long. Between the trimmed V and J ends, which lost 6 bases and 6 bases, there was a span of 15 bases. CDR3: CASSIQGGGQPQHF. The CDR3 nucleotides are TGTGCCAGCAGCATACAGGGTGGAGGTCAGCCCCAGCATTTT.

This clonotype was recorded many times. This sequence joins TRBV2 and TRBJ1-5; 9 bases line up with TRBD1. V lost 8 bases, J lost 7 bases, and 6 bases stayed unmatched. Germline-derived CDR1 and CDR2 are SNHLY and FYNNEI. This CDR3 contains 13 residues. CDR3 amino acids: CASRRTGDQPQHF. CDR3 nucleotide sequence: TGTGCCAGCCGCCGGACAGGGGACCAGCCCCAGCATTTT.

The table lists this clonotype with a few counts. The rearrangement links TRBV10-3 to TRBJ2-1; 10 bases match TRBD1. The CDR3 is 15 residues long. Unmatched junction bases numbered 7, after V lost 6 bases and J lost 5 bases. CDR1 is ENHRY and CDR2 is SYGVKD in the germline V gene. The DNA for the CDR3 is TGTGCCATCAGGGACCGACAGGGGGCCGACAATGAGCAGTTCTTC. Its translation is CAIRDRQGADNEQFF.

This clonotype has at least ten counts. The gene calls are TRBV6-5 and TRBJ2-5, with a possible D match to TRBD2 (6 bases). V dropped 2 bases and J dropped 0 bases, with 10 bases sitting between them. Looked up from germline, CDR1 is MNHEY and CDR2 is SVGAGI. The CDR3 has 15 residues. CDR3 in amino acids: CASSYPRGYQETQYF. DNA for the CDR3: TGTGCCAGCAGTTACCCACGGGGGTACCAAGAGACCCAGTACTTC.

The chain carries TRBV6-1 and TRBJ2-7, with TRBD1 matching 10 bases. Germline CDR1 reads MNHNS; CDR2 reads SASEGT. J was trimmed by 0 bases and V by 7 bases; bases with no gene match: 6. This CDR3 comprises 15 residues. CDR3 nucleotides: TGTGCCAGCACCCCGGACAGGGGGAACTCCTACGAGCAGTACTTC. Residues: CASTPDRGNSYEQYF.